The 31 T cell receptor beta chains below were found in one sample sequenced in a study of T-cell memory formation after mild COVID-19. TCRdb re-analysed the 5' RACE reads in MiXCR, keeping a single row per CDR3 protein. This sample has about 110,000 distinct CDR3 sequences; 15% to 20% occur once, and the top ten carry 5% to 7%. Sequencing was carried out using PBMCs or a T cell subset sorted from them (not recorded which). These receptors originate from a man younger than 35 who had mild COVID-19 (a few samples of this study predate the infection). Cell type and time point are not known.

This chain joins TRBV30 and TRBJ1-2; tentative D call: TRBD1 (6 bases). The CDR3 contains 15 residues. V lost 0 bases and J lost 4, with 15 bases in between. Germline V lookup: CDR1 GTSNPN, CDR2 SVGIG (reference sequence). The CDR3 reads CAWSVARGRVYGYTF. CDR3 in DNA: TGTGCCTGGAGTGTAGCTCGGGGGCGAGTCTATGGCTACACCTTC.

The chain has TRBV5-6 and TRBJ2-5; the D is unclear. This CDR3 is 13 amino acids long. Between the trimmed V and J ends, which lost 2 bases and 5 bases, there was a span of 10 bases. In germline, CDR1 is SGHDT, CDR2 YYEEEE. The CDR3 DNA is TGTGCCAGCAGCTTAGGGCTTTGGGAGACCCAGTACTTC. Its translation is CASSLGLWETQYF.

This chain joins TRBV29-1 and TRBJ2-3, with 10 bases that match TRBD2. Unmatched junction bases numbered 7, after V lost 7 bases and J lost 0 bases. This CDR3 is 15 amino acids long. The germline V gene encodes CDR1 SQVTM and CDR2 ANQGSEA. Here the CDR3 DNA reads TGCAGCGCAACCCTAGCGGGGGCAAGCACAGATACGCAGTATTTT. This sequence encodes CSATLAGASTDTQYF.

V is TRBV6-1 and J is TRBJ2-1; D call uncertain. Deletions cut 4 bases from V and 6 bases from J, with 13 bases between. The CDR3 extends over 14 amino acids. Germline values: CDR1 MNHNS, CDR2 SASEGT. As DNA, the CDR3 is TGTGCCAGCAGTGCCCACGTAAAGGGCAATGAGCAGTTCTTC. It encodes CASSAHVKGNEQFF.

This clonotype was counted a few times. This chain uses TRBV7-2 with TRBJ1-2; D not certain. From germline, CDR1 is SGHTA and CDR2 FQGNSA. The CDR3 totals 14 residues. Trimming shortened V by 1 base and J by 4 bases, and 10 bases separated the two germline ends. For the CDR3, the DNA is TGTGCCAGCAGCTTAGGTCCACGGTTCTATGGCTACACCTTC. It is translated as CASSLGPRFYGYTF.

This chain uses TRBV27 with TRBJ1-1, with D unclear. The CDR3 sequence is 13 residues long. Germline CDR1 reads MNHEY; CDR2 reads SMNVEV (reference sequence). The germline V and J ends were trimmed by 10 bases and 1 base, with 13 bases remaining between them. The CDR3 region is CATLARANTEAFF. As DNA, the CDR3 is TGTGCCACCCTCGCTAGGGCGAACACTGAAGCTTTCTTT.

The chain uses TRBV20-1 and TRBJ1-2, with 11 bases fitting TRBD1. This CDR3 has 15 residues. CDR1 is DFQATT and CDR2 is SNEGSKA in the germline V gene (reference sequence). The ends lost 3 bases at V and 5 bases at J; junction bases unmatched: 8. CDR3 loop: CSASSGTGGRYGYTF. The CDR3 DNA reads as TGCAGTGCTAGTTCCGGGACAGGGGGACGGTATGGCTACACCTTC.

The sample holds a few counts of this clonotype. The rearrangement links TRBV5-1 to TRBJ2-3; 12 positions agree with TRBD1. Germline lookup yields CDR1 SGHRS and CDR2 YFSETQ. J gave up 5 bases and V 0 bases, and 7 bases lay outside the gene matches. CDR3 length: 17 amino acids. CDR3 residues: CASSLGPGQGAGDTQYF. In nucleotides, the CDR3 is TGCGCCAGCAGCTTGGGGCCGGGACAGGGGGCGGGAGATACGCAGTATTTT.

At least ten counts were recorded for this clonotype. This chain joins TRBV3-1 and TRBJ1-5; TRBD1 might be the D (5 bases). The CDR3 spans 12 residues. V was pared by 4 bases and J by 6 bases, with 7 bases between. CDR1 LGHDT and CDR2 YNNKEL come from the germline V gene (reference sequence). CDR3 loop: CASSLQGQPQHF. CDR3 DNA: TGTGCCAGCAGCCTTCAGGGTCAGCCCCAGCATTTT.

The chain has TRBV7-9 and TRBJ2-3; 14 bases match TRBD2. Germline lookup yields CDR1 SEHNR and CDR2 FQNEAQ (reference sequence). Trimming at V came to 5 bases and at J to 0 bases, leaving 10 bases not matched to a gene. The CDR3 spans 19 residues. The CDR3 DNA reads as TGTGCCAGCAGCCTACCGCAGGGACTAGCGGGGGCTAGCACAGATACGCAGTATTTT. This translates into CASSLPQGLAGASTDTQYF.

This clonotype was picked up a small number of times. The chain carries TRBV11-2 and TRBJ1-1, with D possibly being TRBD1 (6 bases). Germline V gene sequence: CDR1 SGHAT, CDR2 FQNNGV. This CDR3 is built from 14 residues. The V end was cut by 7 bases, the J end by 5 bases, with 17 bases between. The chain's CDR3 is CASTPWGGLTEAFF. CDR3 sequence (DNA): TGTGCCAGCACCCCTTGGGGGGGGCTAACTGAAGCTTTCTTT.

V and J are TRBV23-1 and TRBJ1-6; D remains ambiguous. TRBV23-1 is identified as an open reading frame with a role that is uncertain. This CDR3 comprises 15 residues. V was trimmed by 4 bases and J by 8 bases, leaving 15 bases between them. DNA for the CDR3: TGCGCCAGCAGTCCGGGATCCCCGCGCGATTCACCCCTCCACTTT. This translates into CASSPGSPRDSPLHF.

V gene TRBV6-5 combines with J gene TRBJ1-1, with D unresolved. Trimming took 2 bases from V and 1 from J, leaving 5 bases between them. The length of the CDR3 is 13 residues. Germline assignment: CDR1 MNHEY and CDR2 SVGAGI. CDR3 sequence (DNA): TGTGCCAGCAGTTACACGGAGAACACTGAAGCTTTCTTT. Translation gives CASSYTENTEAFF.

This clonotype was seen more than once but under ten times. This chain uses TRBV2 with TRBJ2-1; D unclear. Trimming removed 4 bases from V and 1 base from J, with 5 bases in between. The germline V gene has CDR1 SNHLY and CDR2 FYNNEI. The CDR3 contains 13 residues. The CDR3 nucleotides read TGTGCCAGCAGTGTAGAATCCTACAATGAGCAGTTCTTC. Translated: CASSVESYNEQFF.

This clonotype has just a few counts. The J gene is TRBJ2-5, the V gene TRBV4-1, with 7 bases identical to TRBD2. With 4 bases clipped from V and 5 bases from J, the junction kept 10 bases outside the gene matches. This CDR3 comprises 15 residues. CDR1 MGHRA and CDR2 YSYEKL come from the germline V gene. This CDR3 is CASSPAGDPRETQYF. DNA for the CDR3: TGCGCCAGCAGCCCCGCGGGGGATCCCAGGGAGACCCAGTACTTC.

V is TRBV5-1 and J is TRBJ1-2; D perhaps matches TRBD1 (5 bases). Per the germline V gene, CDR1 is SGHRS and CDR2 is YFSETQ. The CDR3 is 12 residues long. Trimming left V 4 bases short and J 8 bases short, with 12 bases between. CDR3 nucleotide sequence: TGCGCCAGCAGCCTCGGGACTGACGGCTACACCTTC. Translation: CASSLGTDGYTF.

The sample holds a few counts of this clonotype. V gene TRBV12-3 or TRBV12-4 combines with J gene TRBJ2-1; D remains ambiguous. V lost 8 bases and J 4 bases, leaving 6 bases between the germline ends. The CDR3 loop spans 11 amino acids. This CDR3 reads CASGVYNEQFF. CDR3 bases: TGTGCCAGCGGGGTATACAATGAGCAGTTCTTC.

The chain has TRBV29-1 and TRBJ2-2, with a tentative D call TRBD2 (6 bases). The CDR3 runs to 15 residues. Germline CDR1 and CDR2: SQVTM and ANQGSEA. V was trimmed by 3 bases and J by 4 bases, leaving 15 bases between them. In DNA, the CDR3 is TGCAGCGTTGATGGGGCTCGGGGGAGCACCGGGGAGCTGTTTTTT. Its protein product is CSVDGARGSTGELFF.

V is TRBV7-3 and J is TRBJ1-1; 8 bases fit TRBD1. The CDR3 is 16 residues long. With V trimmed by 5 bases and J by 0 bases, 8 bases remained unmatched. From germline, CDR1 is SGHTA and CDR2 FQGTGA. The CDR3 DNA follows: TGTGCCAGCAGCCCGGGGACAGGTTTCATGAACACTGAAGCTTTCTTT. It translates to CASSPGTGFMNTEAFF.

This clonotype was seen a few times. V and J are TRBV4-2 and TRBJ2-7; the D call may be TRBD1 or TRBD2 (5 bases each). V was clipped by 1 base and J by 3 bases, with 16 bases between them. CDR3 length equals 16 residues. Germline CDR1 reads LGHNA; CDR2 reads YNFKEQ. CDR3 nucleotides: TGTGCCAGCAGCCAAGGGTCCGGGACGGGGCTCTACGAGCAGTACTTC. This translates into CASSQGSGTGLYEQYF.

The CDR3 bases are TGTGCCAGCAGCTCATCACCCCCCGGGACAGGGGATGAAAAACTGTTTTTT. Translated: CASSSSPPGTGDEKLFF. The chain employs TRBV5-5 and TRBJ1-4; 10 bases line up with TRBD1. V was clipped by 3 bases and J by 6 bases; unmatched bases: 11. The germline gives CDR1 SGHKS, CDR2 YYEKEE (reference sequence). This CDR3 is built from 17 residues.

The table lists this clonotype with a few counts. CDR3: CASSFRGRETQYF. CDR3 coding DNA: TGTGCCAGCAGTTTCCGGGGGCGGGAGACCCAGTACTTC. The chain joins TRBV12-3 or TRBV12-4 to TRBJ2-5; D possibly matches TRBD1 or TRBD2 (6 bases each). Deletions cut 3 bases from V and 5 bases from J, with 10 bases between. The CDR3 sequence is 13 residues long.

The CDR3 DNA reads as TGTGCCACCAGCAGAGTTGGGTGGGGCGACAATCAGCCCCAGCATTTT. Protein sequence: CATSRVGWGDNQPQHF. The V call is TRBV15, the J call TRBJ1-5; tentative D call: TRBD1 (5 bases). CDR1 is LNHNV, CDR2 YYDKDF, per germline (reference sequence). The CDR3 runs 16 residues. Trimming shortened V by 1 base and J by 3 bases, and 13 bases separated the two germline ends. The whole variable domain, filled in from reference TRBV15 and TRBJ1-5, reads DAMVIQNPRYQVTQFGKPVTLSCSQTLNHNVMYWYQQKSSQAPKLLFHYYDKDFNNEADTPDNFQSRRPNTSFCFLDIRSPGLGDTAMYLCATSRVGWGDNQPQHFGDGTRLSIL.

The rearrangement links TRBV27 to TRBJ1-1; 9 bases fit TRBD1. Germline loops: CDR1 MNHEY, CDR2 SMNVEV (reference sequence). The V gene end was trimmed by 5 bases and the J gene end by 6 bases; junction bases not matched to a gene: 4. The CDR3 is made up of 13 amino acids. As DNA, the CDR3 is TGTGCCAGCAGTGGACAGGGGCGCCCTGAAGCTTTCTTT. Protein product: CASSGQGRPEAFF.

The CDR3, as DNA: TGTGCCAGCAGCCATGGGGGCGAGCAGTACGTC. This gives the protein CASSHGGEQYV. This chain links TRBV6-2 or TRBV6-3 with TRBJ2-7, with D perhaps TRBD1 or TRBD2 (5 bases each). Germline lookup yields CDR1 MNHEY and CDR2 SVGEGT. The CDR3 extends over 11 amino acids. V was trimmed by 6 bases and J by 6 bases, leaving 9 bases between them.

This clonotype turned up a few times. The DNA for the CDR3 is TGTGCCAGCAGCCCGTCAGTTAACATGAGGCGAGCTTTCTTT. This codes for CASSPSVNMRRAFF. The chain recombines TRBV7-9 with TRBJ1-1; D remains ambiguous. Trimming removed 5 bases from V and 10 bases from J, with 20 bases in between. The germline V gene has CDR1 SEHNR and CDR2 FQNEAQ (reference sequence). This CDR3 spans 14 amino acids.

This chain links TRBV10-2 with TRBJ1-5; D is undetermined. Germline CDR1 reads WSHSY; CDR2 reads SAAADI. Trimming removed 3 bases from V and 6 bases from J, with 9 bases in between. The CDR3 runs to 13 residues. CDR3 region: CASSDTFSQPQHF. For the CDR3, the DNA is TGCGCCAGCAGTGACACCTTTAGTCAGCCCCAGCATTTT.

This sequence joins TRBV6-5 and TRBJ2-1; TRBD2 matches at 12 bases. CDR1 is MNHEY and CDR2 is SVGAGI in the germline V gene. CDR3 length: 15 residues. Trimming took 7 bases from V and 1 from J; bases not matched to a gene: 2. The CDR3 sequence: CASNLAGGSYNEQFF. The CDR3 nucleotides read TGTGCCAGCAACCTAGCGGGGGGGTCCTACAATGAGCAGTTCTTC.

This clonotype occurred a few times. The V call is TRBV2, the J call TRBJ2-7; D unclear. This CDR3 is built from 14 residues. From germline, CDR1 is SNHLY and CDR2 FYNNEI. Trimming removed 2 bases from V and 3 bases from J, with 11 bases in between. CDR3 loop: CASSETYLHYEQYF. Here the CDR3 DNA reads TGTGCCAGCAGTGAAACCTATCTACACTACGAGCAGTACTTC.

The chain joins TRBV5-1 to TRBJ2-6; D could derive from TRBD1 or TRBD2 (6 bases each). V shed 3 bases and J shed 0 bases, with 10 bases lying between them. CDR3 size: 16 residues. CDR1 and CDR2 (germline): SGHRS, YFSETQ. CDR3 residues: CASSWRDISGANVLTF. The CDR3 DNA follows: TGCGCCAGCAGCTGGCGGGACATCTCTGGGGCCAACGTCCTGACTTTC.

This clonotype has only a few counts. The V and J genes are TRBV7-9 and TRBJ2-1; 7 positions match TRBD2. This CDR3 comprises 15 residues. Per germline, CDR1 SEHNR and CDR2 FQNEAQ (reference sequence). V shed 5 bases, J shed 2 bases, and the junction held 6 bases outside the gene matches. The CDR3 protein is CASSPVGGAYNEQFF. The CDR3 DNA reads TGTGCCAGCAGCCCGGTTGGGGGGGCCTACAATGAGCAGTTCTTC.